The 26 T cell receptor beta chains given below trace back to one sample, sequenced in a study of blood T cells in healthy people across ages. Primers used in a second PCR of roughly 7 to 11 cycles were a sample-barcoded 5' primer and a J-beta primer mix. TCRdb reprocessed the 5' RACE reads with MiXCR, giving one entry per CDR3 protein. The sample has about a million distinct CDR3 sequences; around 46% are singletons. Specimen: blood. The receptors originated from a man aged 25 to 40 in good health.

V gene TRBV7-2 combines with J gene TRBJ1-5, with 7 positions matching TRBD1. There are 14 residues in the CDR3. Germline V gene sequence: CDR1 SGHTA, CDR2 FQGNSA. The ends lost 8 bases at V and 0 bases at J; junction bases unmatched: 4. This CDR3 is CASGGTDSNQPQHF. The CDR3 bases are TGTGCCAGCGGTGGGACAGATAGCAATCAGCCCCAGCATTTT.

This clonotype has a handful of counts. The chain links TRBV5-6 to TRBJ2-3, with D perhaps TRBD1 (6 bases). There are 14 residues in the CDR3. Trimming removed 2 bases at V and 6 bases at J, with 13 bases between. The germline V gene has CDR1 SGHDT and CDR2 YYEEEE. The CDR3 region has the DNA TGTGCCAGCAGCTTAAGACAGGCCGAGGATACGCAGTATTTT. Its translation is CASSLRQAEDTQYF.

The chain recombines TRBV7-2 with TRBJ2-4; 8 positions match TRBD2. The CDR3 is 17 amino acids. The J segment lost 1 base and the V segment lost 5 bases, leaving 10 bases of the junction unmatched. Germline-derived CDR1 and CDR2 are SGHTA and FQGNSA. The DNA of the CDR3 is TGTGCCAGCAGCCTCTCCGCCGGGGGGGCCGCCAAAAACATTCAGTACTTC. Protein: CASSLSAGGAAKNIQYF.

This clonotype came up a few times. This chain connects TRBV7-9 to TRBJ2-5; tentatively, D is TRBD1 (5 bases). The germline CDR1 and CDR2 sequences are SEHNR and FQNEAQ (reference sequence). The length of the CDR3 is 13 residues. The V end was cut by 5 bases, the J end by 11 bases, with 18 bases between. CDR3: CASSRGSYNEQYF. CDR3 DNA: TGTGCCAGCAGCAGGGGCTCCTACAATGAGCAGTACTTC.

This clonotype was counted a few times. The chain is built from TRBV11-2 and TRBJ2-7; D remains unclear. The J call is uncertain, as TRBJ2-5 better fits the DNA end. The CDR3 has 12 residues. Germline V lookup: CDR1 SGHAT, CDR2 FQNNGV. CDR3 region: CASRELRQTQYF. CDR3 DNA: TGTGCCAGCAGGGAACTTCGACAGACCCAGTACTTC.

This chain uses TRBV3-1 with TRBJ1-4; a weak D match, TRBD1 (5 bases). This CDR3 contains 14 residues. V was trimmed by 5 bases and J by 8 bases, leaving 15 bases between them. CDR1 LGHDT and CDR2 YNNKEL come from the germline V gene (reference sequence). The DNA for the CDR3 is TGTGCCAGCAGCACGGGACCTTCGAGCGAAAAACTGTTTTTT. Translated: CASSTGPSSEKLFF.

The chain is built from TRBV4-1 and TRBJ1-1; D gene unclear. The germline V gene has CDR1 MGHRA and CDR2 YSYEKL. CDR3 length: 15 amino acids. V lost 3 bases and J lost 1, with 12 bases in between. The CDR3 region is CASSHRDRKNTEAFF. CDR3 sequence (DNA): TGCGCCAGCAGCCATCGCGATAGGAAGAACACTGAAGCTTTCTTT.

This clonotype was seen only a few times. V and J are TRBV7-9 and TRBJ2-3; D may be TRBD1 (5 bases). Germline CDR1 and CDR2: SEHNR and FQNEAQ (reference sequence). This CDR3 has 13 residues. V dropped 10 bases and J dropped 4 bases, with 15 bases sitting between them. The CDR3 DNA reads TGTGCCACCAGGGAATTTGAAGCAGATACGCAGTATTTT. Protein sequence: CATREFEADTQYF.

V gene TRBV5-6 combines with J gene TRBJ2-2; D may be TRBD1 (6 bases). Germline lookup yields CDR1 SGHDT and CDR2 YYEEEE. V lost 1 base to trimming and J lost 7 bases, with 11 bases between them. CDR3 length equals 14 residues. The CDR3 is CASSLNRVVGELFF. The CDR3 nucleotides are TGTGCCAGCAGCTTGAACAGGGTGGTCGGGGAGCTGTTTTTT.

The genes are TRBV7-8 and TRBJ2-4; D assignment may be TRBD1 or TRBD2 (5 bases each). V lost 2 bases, J lost 7 bases, and 21 bases lay in between. The CDR3 is 17 amino acids. Per the germline V gene, CDR1 is SGHVS and CDR2 is FQNEAQ. CDR3 protein: CASSLQGRGRRRNIQYF. In nucleotides, the CDR3 is TGTGCCAGCAGCTTACAGGGAAGAGGGCGGAGGAGGAACATTCAGTACTTC.

This clonotype occurred a few times. V and J are TRBV20-1 and TRBJ2-7; D not resolved. Germline assignment: CDR1 DFQATT and CDR2 SNEGSKA (reference sequence). This CDR3 has 13 residues. V lost 0 bases to trimming and J lost 0 bases, with 6 bases between them. The CDR3 DNA reads as TGCAGTGCTAGAGAAGACACCTCCTACGAGCAGTACTTC. Its protein product is CSAREDTSYEQYF.

This chain uses TRBV5-1 with TRBJ2-3, with 8 bases fitting TRBD1. Germline trimming cut 5 bases from V and 5 bases from J; bases unmatched to any gene: 4. This CDR3 region has 13 residues. The germline gives CDR1 SGHRS, CDR2 YFSETQ. CDR3 sequence: CASRDRVIDTQYF. CDR3 bases: TGCGCCAGCAGGGACAGGGTAATAGATACGCAGTATTTT.

This clonotype turned up a few times. This sequence joins TRBV29-1 and TRBJ2-3; unclear D gene. V lost 3 bases and J lost 7, with 8 bases in between. This CDR3 has 11 residues. Germline V gives CDR1 SQVTM, CDR2 ANQGSEA. The CDR3 is CSVDRRNTQYF. The CDR3 region has the DNA TGCAGCGTTGACAGGCGGAATACGCAGTATTTT.

V and J are TRBV4-1 and TRBJ2-1, with D maybe TRBD2 (6 bases). This CDR3 region has 15 residues. The germline CDR1 and CDR2 sequences are MGHRA and YSYEKL. The germline V and J ends were trimmed by 0 bases and 8 bases, with 14 bases remaining between them. The CDR3 DNA reads as TGCGCCAGCAGCCAAGATCCGGGACTGAACGATGAGCAGTTCTTC. Protein product: CASSQDPGLNDEQFF.

For the CDR3, the DNA is TGTGCCAGCAGCGCGGGACAGAACAATGAGCAGTTCTTC. Its translation: CASSAGQNNEQFF. V usage is TRBV7-2 and J usage is TRBJ2-1, with D possibly TRBD1 on 7 matching bases. Trimming removed 5 bases from V and 5 bases from J, with 10 bases in between. Per the germline V gene, CDR1 is SGHTA and CDR2 is FQGNSA. The CDR3 totals 13 residues.

This clonotype was found a few times. The rearrangement uses TRBV6-7 and TRBJ2-7; perhaps TRBD1 as D (5 bases). TRBV6-7 is known as an ORF, though its function is uncertain. V shed 0 bases and J shed 2 bases, with 17 bases lying between them. The CDR3 sequence is 17 residues long. The CDR3 region has the DNA TGTGCCAGCAGTTACTCTCAACTGACAGTAGAGCCCTACGAGCAGTACTTC. Its protein is CASSYSQLTVEPYEQYF.

The V and J genes are TRBV9 and TRBJ2-1; D may match TRBD1 or TRBD2 (6 bases each). The CDR3 is made up of 16 amino acids. Germline V CDR1 and CDR2: SGDLS, YYNGEE. Trimming stripped 3 bases from V and 4 bases from J, with 17 bases between. In DNA, the CDR3 is TGTGCCAGCAGCGCCCTTTGGGGGGCGGTTTACAATGAGCAGTTCTTC. Protein sequence: CASSALWGAVYNEQFF. The entire variable domain, with the rest obtained from reference TRBV9 and TRBJ2-1, is as follows: DSGVTQTPKHLITATGQRVTLRCSPRSGDLSVYWYQQSLDQGLQFLIQYYNGEERAKGNILERFSAQQFPDLHSELNLSSLELGDSALYFCASSALWGAVYNEQFFGPGTRLTVL.

In this sample, this clonotype turned up a few times. This rearrangement joins TRBV4-1 to TRBJ2-5; possible D gene TRBD2, 5 bases. Germline values: CDR1 MGHRA, CDR2 YSYEKL. CDR3 length: 14 residues. The V gene lost 1 base and the J gene lost 11 bases, with 17 bases spanning the gap. CDR3 protein: CASSQVFGKWEQYF. CDR3 nucleotides: TGCGCCAGCAGCCAAGTATTCGGGAAGTGGGAGCAGTACTTC.

The table lists this clonotype with a few counts. A read error is possible here, since a much larger clone lies one base away. The CDR3 coding sequence is TGCAGTGCTAGACAGGGTTCTCGACATTCTGGGGCCGACGTCCTGACTTTC. Amino acid sequence: CSARQGSRHSGADVLTF. The rearrangement joins TRBV20-1 to TRBJ2-6; a possible D gene is TRBD1 (5 bases). There are 17 residues in the CDR3. Germline V gene sequence: CDR1 DFQATT, CDR2 SNEGSKA (reference sequence).

V is TRBV11-1 and J is TRBJ2-7; no firm D call. CDR1 and CDR2 from the germline V gene are SGHAT and FQDESV (reference sequence). The CDR3 is 13 amino acids. V dropped 5 bases and J dropped 7 bases, with 15 bases sitting between them. CDR3 amino acids: CASSLPAVGEQYF. The CDR3 DNA reads as TGTGCCAGCAGCCTACCTGCTGTCGGGGAGCAGTACTTC. Full variable domain (rest looked up from reference TRBV11-1 and TRBJ2-7): EAEVAQSPRYKITEKSQAVAFWCDPISGHATLYWYRQILGQGPELLVQFQDESVVDDSQLPKDRFSAERLKGVDSTLKIQPAELGDSAMYLCASSLPAVGEQYFGPGTRLTVT.

The V call is TRBV4-1, the J call TRBJ2-3; the match to TRBD2 covers 8 bases. This CDR3 contains 16 residues. V lost 4 bases and J lost 1; bases outside the gene matches: 7. Per germline, CDR1 MGHRA and CDR2 YSYEKL. CDR3 nucleotide sequence: TGCGCCAGCAGCCCCTCGGTGCGGGGGGGCACAGATACGCAGTATTTT. This codes for CASSPSVRGGTDTQYF.

The rearrangement links TRBV28 to TRBJ2-5, with D possibly TRBD1 on 6 matching bases. Trimming removed 2 bases at V and 2 bases at J, with 12 bases between. Germline assignment: CDR1 MDHEN and CDR2 SYDVKM. This CDR3 comprises 15 residues. The CDR3 loop is CASSLPGQTQETQYF. CDR3 in DNA: TGTGCCAGCAGTTTACCCGGACAGACACAAGAGACCCAGTACTTC.

The rearrangement links TRBV28 to TRBJ2-7, with D tentatively TRBD1 (6 bases). V was pared by 6 bases and J by 3 bases, with 21 bases between. The CDR3 spans 16 residues. Germline V CDR1 and CDR2: MDHEN, SYDVKM. The DNA for the CDR3 is TGTGCCAGCAGGTCTCAGATACAGGGCTCGATCTACGAGCAGTACTTC. Residues: CASRSQIQGSIYEQYF.

The chain employs TRBV12-3 or TRBV12-4 and TRBJ2-6, with TRBD1 matching over 8 bases. V lost 5 bases to trimming and J lost 0 bases; unmatched junction nucleotides: 9. The CDR3 contains 18 residues. In DNA form, the CDR3 reads TGTGCCAGCAGTCCACGACAGGGGCTACACTCTGGGGCCAACGTCCTGACTTTC. Translating gives CASSPRQGLHSGANVLTF.

The DNA for the CDR3 is TGTGCCACCAGTGACCGGACAGGGGGCGTCCTCAATGAGCAGTTCTTC. This gives the protein CATSDRTGGVLNEQFF. V and J are TRBV24-1 and TRBJ2-1, with TRBD1 identical over 11 bases. Germline loops: CDR1 KGHDR, CDR2 SFDVKD. CDR3 length: 16 residues. V lost 4 bases to trimming and J lost 6 bases; unmatched junction nucleotides: 7.

This rearrangement joins TRBV18 to TRBJ2-7; tentative D call: TRBD1 (6 bases). The CDR3 is 16 residues long. Germline CDR1 KGHSH, CDR2 LQKENI. V was cut by 3 bases and J by 0 bases, with 15 bases left in between. CDR3 sequence (DNA): TGTGCCAGCTCACCTTACTCGGGACACAGCTCCTACGAGCAGTACTTC. Amino acids: CASSPYSGHSSYEQYF.